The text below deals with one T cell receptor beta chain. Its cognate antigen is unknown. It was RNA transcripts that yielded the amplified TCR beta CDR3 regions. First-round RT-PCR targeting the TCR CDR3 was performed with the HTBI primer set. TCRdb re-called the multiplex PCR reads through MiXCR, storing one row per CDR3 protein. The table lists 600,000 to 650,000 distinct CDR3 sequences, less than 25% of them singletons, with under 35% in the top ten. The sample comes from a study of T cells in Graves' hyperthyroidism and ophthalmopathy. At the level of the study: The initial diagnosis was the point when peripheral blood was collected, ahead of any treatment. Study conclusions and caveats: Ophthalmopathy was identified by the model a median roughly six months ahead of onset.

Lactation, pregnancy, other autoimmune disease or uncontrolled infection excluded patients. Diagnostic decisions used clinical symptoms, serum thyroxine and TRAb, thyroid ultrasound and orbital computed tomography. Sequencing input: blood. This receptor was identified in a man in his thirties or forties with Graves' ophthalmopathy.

CDR3 bases: TGTGCCAGCAGTTCAGAAGGGGTAGCGGCCACAGATACGCAGTATTTT. The encoded protein is CASSSEGVAATDTQYF. The V and J genes are TRBV6-2 or TRBV6-3 and TRBJ2-3; D might be TRBD2 (6 bases). Trimming stripped 4 bases from V and 2 bases from J, with 16 bases between. CDR1 is MNHEY, CDR2 SVGEGT, per germline. This CDR3 spans 16 amino acids.